Presented here are 30 T cell receptor beta chains from one specimen sequenced in a study of T cells in localized non-small cell lung cancer. Clones were read by immunoSEQ multiplex PCR, and TCRdb kept only the in-frame ones, dropping some. In the table there are under 30,000 clones, 90% of which are singletons. The sequenced sample was peripheral blood, obtained before any cancer treatment. The receptors stem from a woman between 35 and 75 years old with stage I lung adenocarcinoma.

The chain links TRBV4-3 to TRBJ1-1; D call uncertain. V was shortened by 0 bases and J by 3 bases, with 8 bases between the two germline ends. Germline V gives CDR1 LGHNA, CDR2 YSLEER. The CDR3 length is 14 residues. CDR3 protein: CASSQDPRDTEAFF. The CDR3 nucleotides are TGCGCCAGCAGCCAAGATCCAAGGGACACTGAAGCTTTCTTT.

This rearrangement joins TRBV29-1 to TRBJ1-1; 8 bases align to TRBD1. J lost 7 bases, V lost 4 bases, and 2 bases had no gene match. Germline CDR1 and CDR2: SQVTM and ANQGSEA. This CDR3 spans 11 amino acids. The CDR3 coding sequence is TGCAGCGTTGTCAGGGGGCTTGAAGCTTTCTTT. Translation gives CSVVRGLEAFF. Combining the CDR3 with reference TRBV29-1 and TRBJ1-1 gives the whole variable domain SAVISQKPSRDICQRGTSLTIQCQVDSQVTMMFWYRQQPGQSLTLIATANQGSEATYESGFVIDKFPISRPNLTFSTLTVSNMSPEDSSIYLCSVVRGLEAFFGQGTRLTVV.

The chain combines TRBV6-5 with TRBJ1-1; maybe TRBD1 (6 bases). The V gene's germline CDR1 is MNHEY and CDR2 SVGAGI. The CDR3 is made up of 14 amino acids. V lost 6 bases and J lost 2, with 13 bases in between. CDR3 protein: CASRTGGRNTEAFF. In nucleotides, the CDR3 is TGTGCCAGCAGGACTGGGGGGCGCAACACTGAAGCTTTCTTT.

This chain uses TRBV6-6 with TRBJ1-4, with D possibly TRBD1 on 5 matching bases. CDR3 length: 13 residues. The V end was cut by 6 bases, the J end by 8 bases, with 13 bases between. CDR1 is MNHNY and CDR2 is SVGAGI in the germline V gene (reference sequence). CDR3 in DNA: TGTGCCAGCAGCTCATTAAGGGGCGAAAAACTGTTTTTT. Its protein is CASSSLRGEKLFF.

The V and J genes are TRBV11-2 and TRBJ2-5; D gene ambiguous. The CDR3 spans 12 residues. Per the germline V gene, CDR1 is SGHAT and CDR2 is FQNNGV. V lost 1 base, J lost 4 bases, and 4 bases lay in between. The CDR3 loop reads CASSLVLETQYF. CDR3 sequence (DNA): TGTGCCAGCAGCTTAGTTCTAGAGACCCAGTACTTC.

This clone was counted a single time. The chain employs TRBV29-1 and TRBJ2-5; 9 nucleotides align to TRBD2. The V gene end was trimmed by 6 bases and the J gene end by 5 bases; junction bases not matched to a gene: 7. From germline, CDR1 is SQVTM and CDR2 ANQGSEA. The CDR3 extends over 13 amino acids. CDR3 bases: TGCAGCGTCCTCAGCGGGAGGCAGGAGACCCAGTACTTC. Its translation: CSVLSGRQETQYF. The full variable domain, its missing parts supplied by reference TRBV29-1 and TRBJ2-5, is SAVISQKPSRDICQRGTSLTIQCQVDSQVTMMFWYRQQPGQSLTLIATANQGSEATYESGFVIDKFPISRPNLTFSTLTVSNMSPEDSSIYLCSVLSGRQETQYFGPGTRLLVL.

In nucleotides, the CDR3 is TGTGCCAGCAGCCGAATGAACCCGGGAGGGTTAACCAATGAGCAGTTCTTC. Translated, it gives CASSRMNPGGLTNEQFF. The rearrangement joins TRBV7-2 to TRBJ2-1; 8 nucleotides line up with TRBD2. The CDR3 sequence is 17 residues long. The germline V gene has CDR1 SGHTA and CDR2 FQGNSA. Trimming removed 5 bases from V and 6 bases from J; junction bases left unmatched: 15.

This chain joins TRBV28 and TRBJ2-3, with TRBD2 matching over 8 bases. The CDR3 runs to 15 residues. Trimming removed 2 bases from V and 5 bases from J; junction bases left unmatched: 6. Looked up from germline, CDR1 is MDHEN and CDR2 is SYDVKM. DNA of the CDR3: TGTGCCAGCAGTTTAGGTGGGAGCGGGAGAGATACGCAGTATTTT. This encodes CASSLGGSGRDTQYF.

V gene TRBV5-1 combines with J gene TRBJ1-1; D not resolved. In germline, CDR1 is SGHRS, CDR2 YFSETQ. V lost 5 bases, J lost 4 bases, and 18 bases lay in between. The CDR3 extends over 15 amino acids. The CDR3 DNA reads as TGCGCCAGCAGTCAAGGTGTGGGGTTTACCACTGAAGCTTTCTTT. This translates into CASSQGVGFTTEAFF. The full variable domain, in which reference TRBV5-1 and TRBJ1-1 provide the parts outside the CDR3, is KAGVTQTPRYLIKTRGQQVTLSCSPISGHRSVSWYQQTPGQGLQFLFEYFSETQRNKGNFPGRFSGRQFSNSRSEMNVSTLELGDSALYLCASSQGVGFTTEAFFGQGTRLTVV.

The CDR3 nucleotides read TGTGCCAGCAGCTTGGGGCGGCGGAACACTGAAGCTTTCTTT. As protein: CASSLGRRNTEAFF. The chain joins TRBV5-4 to TRBJ1-1; unclear D gene. Germline V gene lookup returns CDR1 SGHNT and CDR2 YYREEE (reference sequence). The V and J ends lost 0 bases and 1 base respectively, with 7 bases between them. This CDR3 has 14 residues.

V gene TRBV19 combines with J gene TRBJ2-1, with D tentatively TRBD2 (7 bases). Germline V gene sequence: CDR1 LNHDA, CDR2 SQIVND (reference sequence). This CDR3 spans 16 amino acids. Trimming stripped 2 bases from V and 2 bases from J, with 13 bases between. CDR3 sequence (DNA): TGTGCCAGTAGTATATTTGTGGGGGGGCCCTACAATGAGCAGTTCTTC. This translates into CASSIFVGGPYNEQFF.

The V call is TRBV10-1, the J call TRBJ2-2; D remains unclear. Germline loops: CDR1 WNHNN, CDR2 SYGVQD (reference sequence). Trimming left V 10 bases short and J 4 bases short, with 13 bases between. This CDR3 is built from 13 residues. The CDR3 reads CATSGRITGELFF. CDR3 nucleotides: TGCGCCACCTCCGGGCGGATCACCGGGGAGCTGTTTTTT.

The V and J genes are TRBV2 and TRBJ1-2; a possible D gene is TRBD1 (6 bases). Germline V CDR1 and CDR2: SNHLY, FYNNEI. The CDR3 has 14 amino acids. With 6 bases removed from V and 4 bases from J, the gap between germline ends came to 15 bases. The CDR3 DNA reads TGTGCCAGCAGGGGAGGACAGTCCTTCTATGGCTACACCTTC. This encodes CASRGGQSFYGYTF.

CDR3 DNA sequence: TGCGCCAGCAGCCCGATACGGGACTACAATGAGCAGTTCTTC. Its translation is CASSPIRDYNEQFF. The chain recombines TRBV4-3 with TRBJ2-1; tentative D call: TRBD2 (5 bases). The length of the CDR3 is 14 residues. The germline V and J ends were trimmed by 4 bases and 3 bases, with 10 bases remaining between them. Looked up from germline, CDR1 is LGHNA and CDR2 is YSLEER.

This clone showed up just once. Distinct nucleotide sequences in the sample also encode this CDR3. CDR3 in amino acids: CASGGGQGWFGNQPQHF. The CDR3 coding sequence is TGTGCCAGCGGAGGGGGACAGGGTTGGTTTGGCAATCAGCCCCAGCATTTT. V usage is TRBV28 and J usage is TRBJ1-5; TRBD1 aligns across 9 bases. The germline V gene has CDR1 MDHEN and CDR2 SYDVKM. V lost 8 bases to trimming and J lost 2 bases; unmatched junction nucleotides: 13. This CDR3 comprises 17 residues.

The chain has TRBV30 and TRBJ2-5; no definite D call. The CDR3 has 13 residues. Between the trimmed V and J ends, which lost 1 base and 1 base, there was a span of 7 bases. CDR1 and CDR2 (germline): GTSNPN, SVGIG (reference sequence). CDR3 sequence (DNA): TGTGCCTGGAGTGCTGGGTCCCAAGAGACCCAGTACTTC. Translating it yields CAWSAGSQETQYF.

This sequence joins TRBV30 and TRBJ2-7; TRBD1 aligns across 8 bases. The CDR3 loop spans 12 amino acids. Germline lookup yields CDR1 GTSNPN and CDR2 SVGIG (reference sequence). V shed 5 bases, J shed 3 bases, and the junction held 3 bases outside the gene matches. This chain's CDR3 is CAWGTGFYEQYF. Here the CDR3 DNA reads TGTGCCTGGGGGACAGGCTTCTACGAGCAGTACTTC. The variable domain in full, with the rest retrieved from reference TRBV30 and TRBJ2-7, is SQTIHQWPATLVQPVGSPLSLECTVEGTSNPNLYWYRQAAGRGLQLLFYSVGIGQISSEVPQNLSASRPQDRQFILSSKKLLLSDSGFYLCAWGTGFYEQYFGPGTRLTVT.

This CDR3 is CASSSYQRSSGSSYNEQFF. CDR3 DNA: TGTGCCAGTAGTTCCTATCAACGCTCTAGCGGGAGCTCCTACAATGAGCAGTTCTTC. The genes are TRBV19 and TRBJ2-1; 10 bases fit TRBD2. The J segment lost 0 bases and the V segment lost 5 bases, leaving 13 bases of the junction unmatched. The CDR3 is 19 residues long. CDR1 LNHDA and CDR2 SQIVND come from the germline V gene (reference sequence).

The genes are TRBV5-1 and TRBJ2-7, with TRBD2 identical over 11 bases. The germline V gene has CDR1 SGHRS and CDR2 YFSETQ. Trimming took 4 bases from V and 3 from J; bases not matched to a gene: 9. This CDR3 comprises 16 residues. This CDR3 reads CASSTWTSGLHYEQYF. CDR3 DNA sequence: TGCGCCAGCAGCACTTGGACTAGCGGGCTTCACTACGAGCAGTACTTC. Complete variable domain (other parts from reference TRBV5-1 and TRBJ2-7): KAGVTQTPRYLIKTRGQQVTLSCSPISGHRSVSWYQQTPGQGLQFLFEYFSETQRNKGNFPGRFSGRQFSNSRSEMNVSTLELGDSALYLCASSTWTSGLHYEQYFGPGTRLTVT.

This rearrangement joins TRBV5-1 to TRBJ2-1; 14 nucleotides align to TRBD2. With V trimmed by 4 bases and J by 8 bases, 14 bases remained unmatched. The CDR3 consists of 18 residues. Looked up from germline, CDR1 is SGHRS and CDR2 is YFSETQ. The CDR3 is CASSRTTGTSGSYHEQFF. For the CDR3, the DNA is TGCGCCAGCAGCCGTACCACTGGGACTAGCGGGAGTTACCATGAGCAGTTCTTC. The full variable domain, in which reference TRBV5-1 and TRBJ2-1 provide the parts outside the CDR3, is KAGVTQTPRYLIKTRGQQVTLSCSPISGHRSVSWYQQTPGQGLQFLFEYFSETQRNKGNFPGRFSGRQFSNSRSEMNVSTLELGDSALYLCASSRTTGTSGSYHEQFFGPGTRLTVL.

The rearrangement joins TRBV19 to TRBJ1-1, with D uncertain. V lost 8 bases and J lost 7, with 26 bases in between. In germline, CDR1 is LNHDA, CDR2 SQIVND (reference sequence). There are 16 residues in the CDR3. The CDR3 spells CASLAQTLDPVREAFF. CDR3 nucleotides: TGTGCCAGTCTTGCCCAGACGCTCGATCCGGTCCGTGAAGCTTTCTTT.

In nucleotides, the CDR3 is TGTGCCAGCAGCAGCCCCGGACAGCCGGACTACGAGCAGTACTTC. Its translation: CASSSPGQPDYEQYF. The rearrangement links TRBV28 to TRBJ2-7, with D maybe TRBD1 (6 bases). The CDR3 has 15 amino acids. The V and J ends lost 6 bases and 3 bases respectively, with 18 bases between them. Germline V gives CDR1 MDHEN, CDR2 SYDVKM.

This sequence joins TRBV9 and TRBJ2-3; TRBD2 matches 7 bases. The germline gives CDR1 SGDLS, CDR2 YYNGEE. Trimming cost V 7 bases and J 2 bases; bases outside gene matches: 13. The length of the CDR3 is 16 residues. The DNA of the CDR3 is TGTGCCAGCGGGAACGCGAGAGGGACTAACACAGATACGCAGTATTTT. Its protein product is CASGNARGTNTDTQYF.

The genes are TRBV27 and TRBJ2-1, with a weak D call TRBD2 (5 bases). Germline V gives CDR1 MNHEY, CDR2 SMNVEV (reference sequence). This CDR3 has 14 amino acids. Trimming took 6 bases from V and 2 from J, leaving 11 bases between them. CDR3 in amino acids: CASRMTTAYNEQFF. In DNA, the CDR3 is TGTGCCAGCAGAATGACTACCGCCTACAATGAGCAGTTCTTC.

The chain employs TRBV7-7 and TRBJ2-2; 11 bases line up with TRBD2. With 2 bases clipped from V and 0 bases from J, the junction kept 5 bases outside the gene matches. The CDR3 is made up of 18 amino acids. Germline lookup yields CDR1 SSHAT and CDR2 FNYEAQ (reference sequence). DNA of the CDR3: TGTGCCAGCAGCTTAAAAGTAGCGGGAGGGACGAACACCGGGGAGCTGTTTTTT. It is translated as CASSLKVAGGTNTGELFF.

The chain employs TRBV30 and TRBJ1-4; perhaps TRBD1 as D (5 bases). CDR1 GTSNPN and CDR2 SVGIG come from the germline V gene (reference sequence). This CDR3 spans 12 amino acids. V shed 5 bases and J shed 13 bases, with 17 bases lying between them. In DNA, the CDR3 is TGTGCCTGGTCTGCGGGCGGGGGGGGACTGTTTTTT. Encoded protein: CAWSAGGGGLFF.

The rearrangement joins TRBV15 to TRBJ2-7; D ambiguous. Germline V lookup: CDR1 LNHNV, CDR2 YYDKDF (reference sequence). The CDR3 length is 12 residues. V was cut by 0 bases and J by 3 bases, with 3 bases left in between. The CDR3 loop is CATSRDFYEQYF. The CDR3 nucleotides are TGTGCCACCAGCAGAGATTTCTACGAGCAGTACTTC.

There are a few counts of this clone. V gene TRBV7-2 combines with J gene TRBJ1-1; a possible D gene is TRBD1 (5 bases). Germline loops: CDR1 SGHTA, CDR2 FQGNSA. The V end was cut by 1 base, the J end by 7 bases, with 13 bases between. The CDR3 is 14 amino acids. CDR3 region: CASSLGLGGSEAFF. The CDR3, as DNA: TGTGCCAGCAGCTTAGGGCTCGGGGGTAGTGAAGCTTTCTTT.

The chain joins TRBV28 to TRBJ2-5; 14 bases align to TRBD2. The length of the CDR3 is 15 residues. Germline assignment: CDR1 MDHEN and CDR2 SYDVKM. Trimming took 2 bases from V and 11 from J; bases not matched to a gene: 7. In nucleotides, the CDR3 is TGTGCCAGCAGTTTAAAGGGACTAGCGGGAGTGTCTCAGTACTTC. The encoded protein is CASSLKGLAGVSQYF.

The J gene is TRBJ1-1, the V gene TRBV11-2; 12 bases match TRBD1. V lost 1 base and J lost 3; bases outside the gene matches: 6. The CDR3 is 17 amino acids. CDR1 is SGHAT, CDR2 FQNNGV, per germline. The CDR3 loop is CASSLAGTGGGDTEAFF. For the CDR3, the DNA is TGTGCCAGCAGCTTAGCCGGGACAGGGGGCGGTGACACTGAAGCTTTCTTT.